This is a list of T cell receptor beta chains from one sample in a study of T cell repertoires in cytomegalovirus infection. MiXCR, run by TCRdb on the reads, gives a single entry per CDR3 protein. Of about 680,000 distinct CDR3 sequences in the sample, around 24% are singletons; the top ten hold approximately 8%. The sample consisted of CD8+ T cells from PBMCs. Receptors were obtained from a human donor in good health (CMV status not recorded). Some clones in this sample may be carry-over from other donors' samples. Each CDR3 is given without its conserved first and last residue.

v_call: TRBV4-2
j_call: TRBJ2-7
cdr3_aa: ASSQDADSYEQY

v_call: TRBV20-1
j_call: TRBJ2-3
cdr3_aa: SARDPSGGTDTQY

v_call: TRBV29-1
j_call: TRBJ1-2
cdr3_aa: SVQGRSGYT

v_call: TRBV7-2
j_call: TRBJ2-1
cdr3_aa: ASRDTGQRNNEQF

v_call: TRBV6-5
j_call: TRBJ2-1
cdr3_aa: ASSYSSSGSYNEQF

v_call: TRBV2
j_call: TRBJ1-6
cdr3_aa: ASDPGPNNSPLH

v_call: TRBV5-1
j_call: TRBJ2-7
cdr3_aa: ASSLEGGIEQY

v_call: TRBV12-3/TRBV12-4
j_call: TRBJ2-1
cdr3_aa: ASSFEKTTAEYNEQF

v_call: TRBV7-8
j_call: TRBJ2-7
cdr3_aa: AGSEPRKTYEQY

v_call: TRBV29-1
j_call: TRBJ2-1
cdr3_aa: SVTYRDYNNEQF

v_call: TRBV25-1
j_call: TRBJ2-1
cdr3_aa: ASSETEDEQF

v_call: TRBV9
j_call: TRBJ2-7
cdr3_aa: ASSPRLAVPYEQY

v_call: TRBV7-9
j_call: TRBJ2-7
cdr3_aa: ASSAGTLSSYEQY

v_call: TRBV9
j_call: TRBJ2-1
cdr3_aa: VSSEWGKDNEQF

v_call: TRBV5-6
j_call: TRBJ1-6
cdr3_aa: ASSYPSGSPLH

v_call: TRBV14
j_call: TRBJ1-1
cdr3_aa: ASSLRRGSRTEAF

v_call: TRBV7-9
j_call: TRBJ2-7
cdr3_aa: ASSIPGQQY

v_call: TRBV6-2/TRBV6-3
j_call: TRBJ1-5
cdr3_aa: ASSYDSPRSNQPQH

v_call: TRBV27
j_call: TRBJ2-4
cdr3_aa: ASSSNPRVGLS

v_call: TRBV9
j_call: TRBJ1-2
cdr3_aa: ASSAPINNMFYGYT

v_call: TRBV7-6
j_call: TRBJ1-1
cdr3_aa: ASSLGHLRGTEAF

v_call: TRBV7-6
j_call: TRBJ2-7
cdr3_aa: ASSWDRGGYEQY

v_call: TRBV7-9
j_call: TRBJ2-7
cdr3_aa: ASSSWENEQY

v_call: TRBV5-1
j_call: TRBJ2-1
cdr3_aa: ASSLSAEGPNNEQF

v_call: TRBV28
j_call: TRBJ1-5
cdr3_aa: ASSFGTQNPNQPQH

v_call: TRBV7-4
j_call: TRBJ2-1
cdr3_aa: ASTTGGGGSYNEQF

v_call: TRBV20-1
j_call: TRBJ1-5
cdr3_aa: SARDLSTGRQPQH

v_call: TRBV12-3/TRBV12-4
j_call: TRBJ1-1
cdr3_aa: ASSPGSGTEAF

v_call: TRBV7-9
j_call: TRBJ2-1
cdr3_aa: ASRFDRGIYNEQF

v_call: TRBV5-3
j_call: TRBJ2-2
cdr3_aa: AGSNPTGGITGELF

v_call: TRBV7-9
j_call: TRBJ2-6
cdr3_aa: ASSNDRVYPGANVLT

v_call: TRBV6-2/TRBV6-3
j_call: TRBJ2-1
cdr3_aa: ASSPRDTPTFDEQF

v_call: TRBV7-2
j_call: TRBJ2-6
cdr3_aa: ASSLERPLSGANVLT

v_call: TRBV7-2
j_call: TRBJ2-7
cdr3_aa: ASKAGWQFDYEQY

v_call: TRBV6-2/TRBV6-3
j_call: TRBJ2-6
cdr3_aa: ASSYSTSGANVLT

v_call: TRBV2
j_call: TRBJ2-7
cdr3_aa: ASCDGTKDEQY

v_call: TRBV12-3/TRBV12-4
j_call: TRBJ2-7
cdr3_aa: ANSLQGWTYEQY